This T cell receptor beta chain is drawn from a study of shared clonotypes between healthy human individuals. The study's findings and limits: Compared with clonotypes that all four donors shared, non-shared clonotypes had lower generation probabilities. Of the naive CD4 clonotypes, around 4.8% were shared across a handful of donors.

Each subset's genomic DNA was shared equally among a number of immunoSEQ plates. Replicate sorted-subset PCRs were loaded with 150 to 200 ng DNA, tens of thousands of T cell genomes. The table came from immunoSEQ multiplex PCR; TCRdb's copy has only in-frame clones and leaves some out. The sample has roughly 2,000,000 clones; 93% are singletons. CD45RO-negative, CCR7-selected cells formed the naive CD8 fraction, which excluded terminally differentiated effector memory CD45RA+ cells. About this clone: Its matching antigen is unknown.

This TCR came from a man aged 18 to 29 in good health. Some clones in this sample may be carry-over from other donors' samples. The sample taken for sequencing was naive CD8+ T cells from PBMCs.

The CDR3 loop reads CATSSRGVLYGYTF. In DNA, the CDR3 is TGTGCCACCAGCAGTCGTGGGGTTCTGTATGGCTACACCTTC. The chain combines TRBV15 with TRBJ1-2; no clear D. V lost 3 bases and J 5 bases, leaving 13 bases between the germline ends. Germline CDR1 is LNHNV and CDR2 is YYDKDF (reference sequence). The CDR3 length is 14 residues.